This TCR beta chain was sequenced during a study of shared clonotypes between healthy human individuals. Profiling relied on immunoSEQ multiplex PCR, and the TCRdb table lists in-frame clones only, not all of them. In the table there are about 490,000 clones, approximately 80% of which are singletons. This CDR3 has 19 amino acids. V was clipped by 2 bases and J by 2 bases; unmatched bases: 13. From germline, CDR1 is GTSNPN and CDR2 SVGIG (reference sequence). The chain uses TRBV30 and TRBJ2-1; 12 positions match TRBD2. The receptor was isolated from a woman in her forties in good health. Some clones in this sample may be carry-over from other donors' samples. The sample comprised PBMCs. The CDR3 sequence is CAWSLRLAGDSGAYNEQFF. CDR3 nucleotide sequence: TGTGCCTGGAGTCTAAGACTAGCGGGAGATTCAGGGGCCTACAATGAGCAGTTCTTC.